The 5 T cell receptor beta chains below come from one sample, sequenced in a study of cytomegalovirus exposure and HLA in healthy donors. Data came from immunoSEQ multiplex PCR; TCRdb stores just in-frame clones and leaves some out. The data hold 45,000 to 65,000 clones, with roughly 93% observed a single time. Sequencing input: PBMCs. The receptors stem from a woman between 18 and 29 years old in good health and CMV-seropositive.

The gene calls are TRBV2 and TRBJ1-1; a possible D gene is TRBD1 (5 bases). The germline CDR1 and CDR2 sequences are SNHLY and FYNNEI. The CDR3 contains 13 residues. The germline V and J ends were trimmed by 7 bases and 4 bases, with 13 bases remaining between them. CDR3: CASTGREGTEAFF. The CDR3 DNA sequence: TGTGCCAGCACGGGCAGGGAGGGCACTGAAGCTTTCTTT.

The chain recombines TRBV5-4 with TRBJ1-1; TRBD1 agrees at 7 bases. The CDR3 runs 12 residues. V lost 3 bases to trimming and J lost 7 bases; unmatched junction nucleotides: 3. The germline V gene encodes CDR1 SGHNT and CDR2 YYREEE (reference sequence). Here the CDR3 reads CASSSGQVEAFF. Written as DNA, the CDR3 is TGTGCCAGCAGCTCAGGACAGGTTGAAGCTTTCTTT.

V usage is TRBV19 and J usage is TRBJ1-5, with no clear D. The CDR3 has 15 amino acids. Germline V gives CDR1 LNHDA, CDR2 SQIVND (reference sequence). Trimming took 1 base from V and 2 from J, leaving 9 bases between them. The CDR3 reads CASSIAAGGNQPQHF. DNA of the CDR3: TGTGCCAGTAGTATAGCCGCGGGAGGCAATCAGCCCCAGCATTTT.

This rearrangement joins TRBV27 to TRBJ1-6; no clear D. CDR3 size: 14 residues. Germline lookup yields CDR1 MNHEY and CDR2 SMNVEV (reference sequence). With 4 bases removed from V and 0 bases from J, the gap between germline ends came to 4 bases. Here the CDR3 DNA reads TGTGCCAGCAGTTCCAGCTCCTATAATTCACCCCTCCACTTT. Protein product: CASSSSSYNSPLHF.

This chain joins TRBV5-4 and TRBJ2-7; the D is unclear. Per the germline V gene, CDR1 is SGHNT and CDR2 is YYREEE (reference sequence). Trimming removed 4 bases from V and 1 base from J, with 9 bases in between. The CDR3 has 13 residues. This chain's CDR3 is CASSTRTSYEQYF. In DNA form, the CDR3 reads TGTGCCAGCAGCACGAGAACTTCCTACGAGCAGTACTTC.